The 22 T cell receptor beta chains in this list originate from one sample, sequenced in a study of T cells in Graves' hyperthyroidism and ophthalmopathy (dated by TCRdb to the late 2010s). Libraries were prepared through multiplex PCR. The instrument was an Illumina HiSeq 2000. TCR beta CDR3 regions were amplified from RNA transcripts. A first-round RT-PCR of the TCR CDR3 used the HTBI primer set with the Qiagen OneStep RT-PCR kit. TCRdb trimmed the raw reads at Q25, called clones with MiXCR and kept productive beta chains. Rows are combined by CDR3 protein, so each entry shows the most common genes and DNA. The sample table records hundreds of thousands of distinct CDR3 sequences; 35% of these occur just once. The ten largest clones add up to approximately 31% of the sample. The source material was blood. All receptors come from a middle-aged woman with Graves' hyperthyroidism.

This clonotype has at least ten counts. This chain joins TRBV20-1 and TRBJ1-3; D is possibly TRBD1 (5 bases). Germline loops: CDR1 DFQATT, CDR2 SNEGSKA (reference sequence). CDR3 size: 12 residues. Trimming shortened V by 5 bases and J by 4 bases, and 9 bases separated the two germline ends. In nucleotides, the CDR3 is TGCAGTGCTCCAGGGCCCGGAAACACCATATATTTT. Its translation is CSAPGPGNTIYF.

Notes on this clonotype: A read error may be the cause here, since a much bigger clone is one base away. This rearrangement joins TRBV20-1 to TRBJ1-2; 7 nucleotides match TRBD1. The trim removed 0 bases at V and 7 bases at J, leaving 5 bases unmatched. CDR3 length equals 13 residues. CDR1 is DFQATT, CDR2 SNEGSKA, per germline (reference sequence). The CDR3 coding sequence is TGCAGTGCTAGAGAAGACAGGGAGCCTGGCTACACCTTC. It codes for CSAREDREPGYTF.

CDR3 bases: TGTGCCAGCAGCCGGTCCGCGGCGAACACTGAAGCTTTCTTT. Translating it yields CASSRSAANTEAFF. The chain has TRBV11-2 and TRBJ1-1; D remains unclear. Germline CDR1 SGHAT, CDR2 FQNNGV. The CDR3 has 14 residues. With 5 bases removed from V and 1 base from J, the gap between germline ends came to 11 bases.

V usage is TRBV7-9 and J usage is TRBJ2-5; a weak D match, TRBD2 (5 bases). The CDR3 totals 15 residues. Germline CDR1 and CDR2: SEHNR and FQNEAQ (reference sequence). Trimming took off 5 bases at V and 1 base at J, with 14 bases between the two ends. CDR3 residues: CASSPAGGSQETQYF. CDR3 bases: TGTGCCAGCAGCCCCGCGGGCGGCAGCCAAGAGACCCAGTACTTC.

The J gene is TRBJ1-2, the V gene TRBV6-6; D not resolved. Trimming took off 2 bases at V and 8 bases at J, with 6 bases between the two ends. Germline loops: CDR1 MNHNY, CDR2 SVGAGI (reference sequence). This CDR3 region has 11 residues. The CDR3 DNA reads TGTGCCAGCAGTTACCACCGCGGCTACACCTTC. It specifies CASSYHRGYTF.

This clonotype was counted ten times or more. The rearrangement joins TRBV7-2 to TRBJ2-5; no definite D call. This CDR3 contains 16 residues. The germline V gene encodes CDR1 SGHTA and CDR2 FQGNSA. V lost 7 bases and J lost 1, with 19 bases in between. The CDR3 protein is CASTESYWGSQETQYF. CDR3 bases: TGTGCCAGCACCGAGTCGTATTGGGGATCCCAAGAGACCCAGTACTTC.

The J gene is TRBJ2-5, the V gene TRBV20-1, with TRBD2 matching 7 bases. The germline gives CDR1 DFQATT, CDR2 SNEGSKA (reference sequence). The CDR3 is made up of 16 amino acids. The J segment lost 5 bases and the V segment lost 3 bases, leaving 15 bases of the junction unmatched. CDR3 DNA: TGCAGTGCTAGCTTTGTTTCAGCGGGATATGCTGAGACCCAGTACTTC. The encoded protein is CSASFVSAGYAETQYF.

The gene calls are TRBV7-2 and TRBJ1-1; D is perhaps TRBD1 (6 bases). Germline V lookup: CDR1 SGHTA, CDR2 FQGNSA. The V gene lost 4 bases and the J gene lost 1 base, with 16 bases spanning the gap. This CDR3 contains 16 residues. CDR3 nucleotide sequence: TGTGCCAGCAGCTGGGGCTCAGGGGCCACGAACACTGAAGCTTTCTTT. Translation gives CASSWGSGATNTEAFF.

This clonotype has only a few counts. The gene calls are TRBV6-1 and TRBJ1-1; a weak D match, TRBD1 (5 bases). The V end lost 8 bases, the J end lost 0 bases, and 13 bases lay between the germline ends. CDR1 is MNHNS and CDR2 is SASEGT in the germline V gene. The CDR3 totals 14 residues. The CDR3 DNA reads as TGTGCCAGCCCTTCGACAGATTTGAACACTGAAGCTTTCTTT. This gives the protein CASPSTDLNTEAFF.

V gene TRBV10-2 combines with J gene TRBJ2-5; the match to TRBD2 covers 9 bases. The length of the CDR3 is 16 residues. The J segment lost 3 bases and the V segment lost 2 bases, leaving 7 bases of the junction unmatched. Germline V gene data show CDR1 as WSHSY and CDR2 as SAAADI. The CDR3 DNA sequence: TGCGCCAGCAGTGAGGCAGGGCTAGCGGGGAAAGAGACCCAGTACTTC. Residues: CASSEAGLAGKETQYF.

This clonotype was seen repeatedly, ten times or more. The V and J genes are TRBV2 and TRBJ1-5, with D unresolved. The CDR3 length is 13 residues. Germline lookup yields CDR1 SNHLY and CDR2 FYNNEI. Between the trimmed V and J ends, which lost 7 bases and 3 bases, there was a span of 10 bases. CDR3 protein: CASTAGPNQPQHF. The CDR3 DNA reads TGTGCCAGCACAGCCGGACCCAATCAGCCCCAGCATTTT.

This clonotype was picked up many times. The chain couples TRBV7-9 to TRBJ1-2; possibly TRBD1 for D (5 bases). V gave up 3 bases and J gave up 8 bases, with 19 bases separating them. CDR1 and CDR2 (germline): SEHNR, FQNEAQ (reference sequence). This CDR3 has 15 residues. The CDR3 DNA sequence: TGTGCCAGCAGCTTGTCCTCCGGGACGGCCTGGGGCTACACCTTC. This sequence encodes CASSLSSGTAWGYTF. Looking up the rest from reference TRBV7-9 and TRBJ1-2 gives the full variable domain: DTGVSQNPRHKITKRGQNVTFRCDPISEHNRLYWYRQTLGQGPEFLTYFQNEAQLEKSRLLSDRFSAERPKGSFSTLEIQRTEQGDSAMYLCASSLSSGTAWGYTFGSGTRLTVV.

This clonotype was recorded a few times. The junction departs from germline at one end; a sequencing error may be responsible. This sequence joins TRBV5-1 and TRBJ2-2, with D tentatively TRBD1 or TRBD2 (6 bases each). CDR3 length equals 15 residues. Germline loops: CDR1 SGHRS, CDR2 YFSETQ. The CDR3 nucleotides read TGTGCCAGCAGCCCTGGGGGGCGTAACACCGGGGAGCTGTTTTTT. Translated, it gives CASSPGGRNTGELFF. The whole variable domain, remainder taken from reference TRBV5-1 and TRBJ2-2, is KAGVTQTPRYLIKTRGQQVTLSCSPISGHRSVSWYQQTPGQGLQFLFEYFSETQRNKGNFPGRFSGRQFSNSRSEMNVSTLELGDSALYLCASSPGGRNTGELFFGEGSRLTVL.

A remark on this clonotype: At one end the junction does not follow the germline gene, possibly because of a read error. The chain has TRBV7-2 and TRBJ2-5, with 9 bases lining up with TRBD2. The CDR3 length is 17 residues. Germline V lookup: CDR1 SGHTA, CDR2 FQGNSA. The CDR3 spells CASSQPPGGGVRETQYF. For the CDR3, the DNA is TGCGCCAGCAGCCAGCCGCCCGGCGGGGGGGTCCGAGAGACCCAGTACTTC.

In this sample, this clonotype turned up many times. The rearrangement links TRBV29-1 to TRBJ2-7; TRBD1 matches 11 bases. The length of the CDR3 is 12 residues. V was pared by 5 bases and J by 6 bases, with 3 bases of the junction left unmatched. Germline CDR1 is SQVTM and CDR2 is ANQGSEA. This CDR3 is CSVTGTGGEQYF. As DNA, the CDR3 is TGCAGCGTTACTGGGACAGGGGGCGAGCAGTACTTC.

This clonotype was counted between two and nine times. The rearrangement links TRBV9 to TRBJ2-7, with TRBD1 matching 7 bases. CDR1 SGDLS and CDR2 YYNGEE come from the germline V gene. V was pared by 3 bases and J by 2 bases, with 5 bases of the junction left unmatched. This CDR3 is 14 amino acids long. CDR3 sequence (DNA): TGTGCCAGCAGCGAGGGGGACAGACCCTACGAGCAGTACTTC. This gives the protein CASSEGDRPYEQYF.

V gene TRBV7-9 combines with J gene TRBJ2-2, with D hard to call. Germline CDR1 reads SEHNR; CDR2 reads FQNEAQ (reference sequence). V lost 5 bases and J 4 bases, leaving 17 bases between the germline ends. The CDR3 is 16 residues long. In DNA, the CDR3 is TGTGCCAGCAGCCGGATGGGGATTTTGGGCACCGGGGAGCTGTTTTTT. This codes for CASSRMGILGTGELFF.

The chain employs TRBV20-1 and TRBJ1-1, with 9 bases identical to TRBD1. V lost 5 bases and J lost 6; bases outside the gene matches: 10. Germline CDR1 reads DFQATT; CDR2 reads SNEGSKA (reference sequence). The CDR3 is 14 amino acids. CDR3 sequence reads: CSARLTGGIPEAFF. The CDR3, as DNA: TGCAGTGCTCGCCTGACAGGGGGAATCCCTGAAGCTTTCTTT.

This clonotype was recorded at least ten times. The chain combines TRBV7-2 with TRBJ1-2, with TRBD1 matching over 10 bases. CDR3 size: 16 residues. Per the germline V gene, CDR1 is SGHTA and CDR2 is FQGNSA. V dropped 1 base and J dropped 8; count of bases not matched to a gene: 10. CDR3 sequence (DNA): TGTGCCAGCAGCTTAGTAACCGGGACAGGGGATGGAGGCTACACCTTC. As protein: CASSLVTGTGDGGYTF.

The chain employs TRBV9 and TRBJ2-5, with 9 bases fitting TRBD2. There are 17 residues in the CDR3. The trim removed 5 bases at V and 3 bases at J, leaving 14 bases unmatched. CDR1 and CDR2 (germline): SGDLS, YYNGEE. The CDR3 nucleotides are TGTGCCAGCAGTTCCCTAAGCGGGAGGCCTGTGGAAGAGACCCAGTACTTC. It encodes CASSSLSGRPVEETQYF.

This clonotype was seen a handful of times. The chain has TRBV28 and TRBJ1-5; D unclear. This CDR3 region has 14 residues. Germline values: CDR1 MDHEN, CDR2 SYDVKM. The V end was cut by 5 bases, the J end by 7 bases, with 15 bases between. The CDR3 DNA follows: TGTGCCAGCAGTATAGACACCAGGATCCAGCCCCAGCATTTT. Residues: CASSIDTRIQPQHF.

The chain recombines TRBV7-9 with TRBJ1-1; 9 bases are a match to TRBD1. V shed 5 bases, J shed 5 bases, and the junction held 6 bases outside the gene matches. In germline, CDR1 is SEHNR, CDR2 FQNEAQ (reference sequence). The CDR3 loop spans 14 amino acids. CDR3 nucleotides: TGTGCCAGCAGCCCGGACAGGGGTCGGACTGAAGCTTTCTTT. It codes for CASSPDRGRTEAFF.